The clone carrying this T cell receptor (beta chain) has at least ten counts. This record comes from a study of regulatory T cells in long-lasting Graves disease. Time point noted: persistent/refractory GD, antithyroid drugs over 5 years with positive TRAb. RNA from PBMCs was the source of the TCR library. V lost 5 bases and J lost 5; bases outside the gene matches: 12. The CDR3 consists of 16 residues. The germline CDR1 and CDR2 sequences are SGHAT and FQNNGV. Sequencing libraries for TCR beta were prepared with iRepertoire HTBI primers and Arm-PCR of CDR3 regions. MiXCR was run by TCRdb on the multiplex PCR reads, yielding one entry per CDR3 protein. The sample carries around 510,000 distinct CDR3 sequences, about 20% recorded once.

This chain uses TRBV11-2 with TRBJ2-5; 9 bases agree with TRBD1. This receptor was obtained from a female donor with Graves disease. The sequencing here drew on peripheral blood mononuclear cells (PBMCs), taken when the disease was refractory, from a patient treated with antithyroid drugs. The CDR3 region has the DNA TGTGCCAGCAGCCCTCGTCCCGGGACAGGGTTCGAGACCCAGTACTTC. Its protein product is CASSPRPGTGFETQYF.